This T cell receptor (beta chain) was documented in a study of blood T cell repertoires in COVID-19. The method was immunoSEQ multiplex PCR; TCRdb's version includes in-frame clones alone and lacks a portion of them. The sample includes roughly 230,000 clones, around 90% seen only once; the top ten take 2.1%. Germline V gene data show CDR1 as SGDLS and CDR2 as YYNGEE. The CDR3 is made up of 18 amino acids. With V trimmed by 3 bases and J by 7 bases, 13 bases remained unmatched. The sequenced sample consisted of peripheral blood. This clonotype was obtained from a woman aged 55-69 years with COVID-19, enrolled during active disease. The chain combines TRBV9 with TRBJ2-7, with 16 bases aligning to TRBD2. CDR3 amino acids: CASSAPPGLAGGPIEQYF. The CDR3 bases are TGTGCCAGCAGCGCCCCCCCGGGACTAGCGGGGGGGCCGATAGAGCAGTACTTC.